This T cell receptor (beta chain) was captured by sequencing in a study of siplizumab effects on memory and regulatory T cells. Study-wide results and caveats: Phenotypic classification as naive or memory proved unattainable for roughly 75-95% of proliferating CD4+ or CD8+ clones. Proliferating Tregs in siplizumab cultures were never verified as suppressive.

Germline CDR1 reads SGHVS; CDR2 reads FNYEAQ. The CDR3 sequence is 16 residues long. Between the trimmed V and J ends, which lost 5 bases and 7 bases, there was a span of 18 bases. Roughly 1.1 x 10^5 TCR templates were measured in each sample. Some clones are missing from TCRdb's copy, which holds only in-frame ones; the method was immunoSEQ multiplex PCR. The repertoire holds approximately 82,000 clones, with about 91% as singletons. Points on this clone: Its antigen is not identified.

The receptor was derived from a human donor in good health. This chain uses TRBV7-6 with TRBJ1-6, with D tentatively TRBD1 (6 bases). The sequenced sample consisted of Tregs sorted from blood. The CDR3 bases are TGTGCCAGCAGCCTCATCCAGGCAGGGGTAAATTCACCCCTCCACTTT. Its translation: CASSLIQAGVNSPLHF.